These 30 T cell receptor beta chains were sequenced from one sample in a study of cytomegalovirus exposure and HLA in healthy donors. The primer mix had 60 Vbeta and 13 Jbeta primers. Some clones are missing from TCRdb's copy, which holds only in-frame ones; the method was immunoSEQ multiplex PCR. The sample holds about 160,000 clones; about 60% are singletons and the top ten take 6% to 8.5%. The sequencing input was PBMCs. These receptors came from a woman aged 60-75 years in good health and CMV-seropositive.

The chain recombines TRBV18 with TRBJ2-7; D might be TRBD2 (5 bases). Germline V CDR1 and CDR2: KGHSH, LQKENI. Trimming stripped 2 bases from V and 2 bases from J, with 13 bases between. The CDR3 contains 15 residues. The CDR3 sequence is CASSPSSRGPYEQYF. For the CDR3, the DNA is TGTGCCAGCTCACCAAGTTCCCGGGGTCCCTACGAGCAGTACTTC.

The table lists this clone with a count of one. The chain employs TRBV5-8 and TRBJ2-3; TRBD2 matches at 7 bases. Per germline, CDR1 SGHTS and CDR2 YDEGEE. The V gene end was trimmed by 1 base and the J gene end by 0 bases; junction bases not matched to a gene: 8. The CDR3 covers 17 residues. In DNA, the CDR3 is TGTGCCAGCAGCTTGAACCCCGGGACTACTAGCACAGATACGCAGTATTTT. The encoded protein is CASSLNPGTTSTDTQYF.

V gene TRBV21-1 combines with J gene TRBJ2-7; TRBD2 is the table's D call and was not checked against the DNA. TRBV21-1 constitutes a pseudogene. The CDR3 sequence is 14 residues long. The CDR3 sequence: CATQQRRMGYEQYF. The CDR3 region has the DNA TGTGCCACCCAGCAGCGGAGAATGGGTTACGAGCAGTACTTC.

The V and J genes are TRBV28 and TRBJ1-1; no reliable D call. V was pared by 2 bases and J by 11 bases, with 12 bases between. CDR1 and CDR2 from the germline V gene are MDHEN and SYDVKM. CDR3 length: 12 residues. CDR3 sequence: CASSLNWARAFF. CDR3 DNA: TGTGCCAGCAGTTTAAACTGGGCACGGGCTTTCTTT.

J is TRBJ1-2 and V is TRBV5-1; D may be TRBD1 (6 bases). CDR1 is SGHRS, CDR2 YFSETQ, per germline. Trimming pared 3 bases from V and 8 bases from J, leaving 17 bases between. The CDR3 is 14 residues long. The CDR3: CASSSQGPLAGYTF. The CDR3 nucleotides read TGCGCCAGCAGCTCTCAGGGGCCACTGGCGGGCTACACCTTC. Combining the CDR3 with reference TRBV5-1 and TRBJ1-2 gives the whole variable domain KAGVTQTPRYLIKTRGQQVTLSCSPISGHRSVSWYQQTPGQGLQFLFEYFSETQRNKGNFPGRFSGRQFSNSRSEMNVSTLELGDSALYLCASSSQGPLAGYTFGSGTRLTVV.

This clone has ten or more counts. The V and J genes are TRBV28 and TRBJ2-1; 9 bases agree with TRBD2. Per germline, CDR1 MDHEN and CDR2 SYDVKM. The CDR3 runs 15 residues. V lost 3 bases, J lost 7 bases, and 7 bases stayed unmatched. The CDR3 reads CASSFGASGINEQFF. CDR3 DNA sequence: TGTGCCAGCAGTTTTGGGGCTAGCGGGATTAATGAGCAGTTCTTC.

The gene calls are TRBV5-6 and TRBJ2-7, with 8 positions matching TRBD2. J lost 3 bases, V lost 1 base, and 9 bases had no gene match. CDR1 SGHDT and CDR2 YYEEEE come from the germline V gene. This CDR3 region has 16 residues. Here the CDR3 reads CASSLLGLGKDYEQYF. CDR3 in DNA: TGTGCCAGCAGCTTGTTGGGACTAGGAAAAGACTACGAGCAGTACTTC. Complete variable domain (other parts from reference TRBV5-6 and TRBJ2-7): DAGVTQSPTHLIKTRGQQVTLRCSPKSGHDTVSWYQQALGQGPQFIFQYYEEEERQRGNFPDRFSGHQFPNYSSELNVNALLLGDSALYLCASSLLGLGKDYEQYFGPGTRLTVT.

This clone was observed once. The chain joins TRBV7-2 to TRBJ2-7; 7 positions match TRBD2. The CDR3 is made up of 14 amino acids. J was trimmed by 2 bases and V by 3 bases; bases with no gene match: 4. Germline loops: CDR1 SGHTA, CDR2 FQGNSA. The CDR3 here is CASSLGGLAYEQYF. CDR3 bases: TGTGCCAGCAGCTTGGGAGGACTAGCCTACGAGCAGTACTTC.

The rearrangement uses TRBV15 and TRBJ2-1; the match to TRBD1 covers 7 bases. Germline CDR1 LNHNV, CDR2 YYDKDF (reference sequence). This CDR3 spans 15 amino acids. V shed 2 bases and J 7 bases; nucleotides not matched to a gene: 8. DNA for the CDR3: TGTGCCACCAGCAGACGGGACAGAGGGACAAATGAGCAGTTCTTC. It translates to CATSRRDRGTNEQFF. The entire variable domain, with the rest obtained from reference TRBV15 and TRBJ2-1, is as follows: DAMVIQNPRYQVTQFGKPVTLSCSQTLNHNVMYWYQQKSSQAPKLLFHYYDKDFNNEADTPDNFQSRRPNTSFCFLDIRSPGLGDTAMYLCATSRRDRGTNEQFFGPGTRLTVL.

V usage is TRBV11-2 and J usage is TRBJ2-1; TRBD2 matches at 7 bases. This CDR3 region has 18 residues. The V and J ends lost 5 bases and 2 bases, in that order; junction bases with no gene match: 15. The germline V gene has CDR1 SGHAT and CDR2 FQNNGV. The chain's CDR3 is CASSPRTGLSGTYNEQFF. The CDR3 bases are TGTGCCAGCAGCCCAAGGACGGGACTATCGGGGACCTACAATGAGCAGTTCTTC.

The CDR3 reads CASSPNYRAGGYTF. As DNA, the CDR3 is TGCGCCAGCAGCCCGAACTACAGGGCGGGCGGCTACACCTTC. The genes are TRBV5-1 and TRBJ1-2; possible D gene TRBD1, 6 bases. V was trimmed by 4 bases and J by 8 bases, leaving 18 bases between them. CDR1 SGHRS and CDR2 YFSETQ come from the germline V gene. The CDR3 runs 14 residues.

The genes are TRBV9 and TRBJ1-5; D call uncertain. The CDR3 is made up of 13 amino acids. Per germline, CDR1 SGDLS and CDR2 YYNGEE. Trimming removed 4 bases from V and 3 bases from J, with 8 bases in between. CDR3 protein: CASSPGSNQPQHF. The CDR3 DNA follows: TGTGCCAGCAGCCCTGGCTCCAATCAGCCCCAGCATTTT. Based on the CDR3 plus reference TRBV9 and TRBJ1-5, the full variable domain is DSGVTQTPKHLITATGQRVTLRCSPRSGDLSVYWYQQSLDQGLQFLIQYYNGEERAKGNILERFSAQQFPDLHSELNLSSLELGDSALYFCASSPGSNQPQHFGDGTRLSIL.

V usage is TRBV19 and J usage is TRBJ2-7; 8 bases fit TRBD1. J was trimmed by 1 base and V by 2 bases; bases with no gene match: 16. This CDR3 has 19 amino acids. The germline V gene has CDR1 LNHDA and CDR2 SQIVND (reference sequence). CDR3 DNA sequence: TGTGCCAGTAGTATACACGGACAGGGTTTCGGAAGAGATTCCTACGAGCAGTACTTC. This encodes CASSIHGQGFGRDSYEQYF.

This clone was picked up one time. The chain carries TRBV7-9 and TRBJ1-3, with D tentatively TRBD1 (6 bases). V was trimmed by 4 bases and J by 0 bases, leaving 19 bases between them. CDR1 is SEHNR, CDR2 FQNEAQ, per germline (reference sequence). The CDR3 consists of 18 residues. The DNA for the CDR3 is TGTGCCAGCAGCTCTAACCACGGACAGTCGAGCTCTGGAAACACCATATATTTT. Its translation: CASSSNHGQSSSGNTIYF. Full variable domain (outside the CDR3, taken from reference TRBV7-9 and TRBJ1-3): DTGVSQNPRHKITKRGQNVTFRCDPISEHNRLYWYRQTLGQGPEFLTYFQNEAQLEKSRLLSDRFSAERPKGSFSTLEIQRTEQGDSAMYLCASSSNHGQSSSGNTIYFGEGSWLTVV.

This clone was observed a handful of times. The J gene is TRBJ1-2, the V gene TRBV29-1; 7 bases are shared with TRBD1. V shed 7 bases, J shed 5 bases, and the junction held 10 bases outside the gene matches. The V gene's germline CDR1 is SQVTM and CDR2 ANQGSEA. The CDR3 extends over 13 amino acids. DNA for the CDR3: TGCAGCGCCAGGGACAGCATAATGTATGGCTACACCTTC. Protein sequence: CSARDSIMYGYTF.

In this sample, this clone turned up a few times. The gene calls are TRBV4-1 and TRBJ2-7, with TRBD2 matching 10 bases. This CDR3 region has 15 residues. CDR1 is MGHRA and CDR2 is YSYEKL in the germline V gene. J was trimmed by 2 bases and V by 4 bases; bases with no gene match: 5. CDR3 residues: CASSRTSGGPYEQYF. The DNA of the CDR3 is TGCGCCAGCAGCCGGACTAGCGGAGGCCCCTACGAGCAGTACTTC.

V and J are TRBV7-6 and TRBJ1-5; 9 bases agree with TRBD1. The trim removed 5 bases at V and 2 bases at J, leaving 4 bases unmatched. This CDR3 region has 15 residues. Germline CDR1 SGHVS, CDR2 FNYEAQ. The CDR3 protein is CASSLGQGRNQPQHF. The CDR3, as DNA: TGTGCCAGCAGCCTAGGACAGGGGCGCAATCAGCCCCAGCATTTT.

The genes are TRBV25-1 and TRBJ2-3, with 11 nucleotides matching TRBD1. Germline trimming cut 4 bases from V and 4 bases from J; bases unmatched to any gene: 1. Germline CDR1 MGHDK, CDR2 SYGVNS. The CDR3 sequence is 14 residues long. The CDR3 loop is CASSAGQGADTQYF. The DNA of the CDR3 is TGTGCCAGCAGTGCGGGACAGGGGGCAGATACGCAGTATTTT.

This chain joins TRBV20-1 and TRBJ1-4; D remains unclear. Trimming took off 3 bases at V and 6 bases at J, with 5 bases between the two ends. Germline V gives CDR1 DFQATT, CDR2 SNEGSKA (reference sequence). The CDR3 sequence is 11 residues long. DNA of the CDR3: TGCAGTGCTAGTATAGATGAAAAACTGTTTTTT. This gives the protein CSASIDEKLFF.

The gene calls are TRBV11-3 and TRBJ2-2, with TRBD2 matching over 12 bases. CDR1 and CDR2 from the germline V gene are SGHNT and YENEEA. The CDR3 extends over 16 amino acids. V was pared by 3 bases and J by 4 bases, with 3 bases of the junction left unmatched. CDR3 nucleotide sequence: TGTGCCAGCAGCTTGACTAGCGGGAGTTTCACCGGGGAGCTGTTTTTT. This translates into CASSLTSGSFTGELFF.

This sequence joins TRBV5-6 and TRBJ2-2; no reliable D call. This CDR3 is built from 13 residues. The germline gives CDR1 SGHDT, CDR2 YYEEEE. Trimming stripped 2 bases from V and 1 base from J, with 3 bases between. CDR3 residues: CASSFGNTGELFF. CDR3 coding DNA: TGTGCCAGCAGCTTCGGGAACACCGGGGAGCTGTTTTTT.

The sample holds one count of this clone. The chain is built from TRBV13 and TRBJ2-3, with D perhaps matching TRBD2 (5 bases). Trimming left V 4 bases short and J 2 bases short, with 16 bases between. Germline CDR1 and CDR2: PRHDT and FYEKMQ (reference sequence). CDR3 length: 16 residues. CDR3 loop: CASSSRPTGFTDTQYF. CDR3 DNA sequence: TGTGCCAGCAGCTCTCGCCCAACGGGATTCACAGATACGCAGTATTTT.

This sequence joins TRBV30 and TRBJ2-7; tentative D call: TRBD2 (6 bases). The CDR3 spans 15 residues. V gave up 1 base and J gave up 2 bases, with 15 bases separating them. From germline, CDR1 is GTSNPN and CDR2 SVGIG (reference sequence). The CDR3 DNA is TGTGCCTGGAGTGGTGGGGACGGGGGAACCTACGAGCAGTACTTC. Protein: CAWSGGDGGTYEQYF.

V and J are TRBV5-1 and TRBJ2-2; tentatively, D is TRBD2 (5 bases). CDR3 size: 15 residues. Germline assignment: CDR1 SGHRS and CDR2 YFSETQ. Trimming shortened V by 3 bases and J by 4 bases, and 13 bases separated the two germline ends. The CDR3 DNA reads TGCGCCAGCAGCTCCGGGGTCCCCACCACCGGGGAGCTGTTTTTT. Protein sequence: CASSSGVPTTGELFF.

The CDR3 coding sequence is TGCGCCAGCAGCTCGGACAGGGGCAATGAGCAGTTCTTC. Translated: CASSSDRGNEQFF. This sequence joins TRBV5-1 and TRBJ2-1, with 9 bases aligning to TRBD1. CDR1 and CDR2 from the germline V gene are SGHRS and YFSETQ. The ends lost 3 bases at V and 6 bases at J; junction bases unmatched: 1. The CDR3 runs 13 residues.

This chain joins TRBV19 and TRBJ2-4, with no clear D. Germline V gene sequence: CDR1 LNHDA, CDR2 SQIVND (reference sequence). This CDR3 has 13 residues. Trimming pared 4 bases from V and 11 bases from J, leaving 15 bases between. The CDR3 bases are TGTGCCAGTAGTAGAACCTTCACTTCATTTCAGTACTTC. Its protein is CASSRTFTSFQYF. The variable domain in full, completed from reference TRBV19 and TRBJ2-4, reads DGGITQSPKYLFRKEGQNVTLSCEQNLNHDAMYWYRQDPGQGLRLIYYSQIVNDFQKGDIAEGYSVSREKKESFPLTVTSAQKNPTAFYLCASSRTFTSFQYFGAGTRLSVL.

This clone was observed a few times. The rearrangement joins TRBV19 to TRBJ1-4; perhaps TRBD1 as D (5 bases). Trimming took 6 bases from V and 8 from J, leaving 13 bases between them. The CDR3 is 13 amino acids. The germline CDR1 and CDR2 sequences are LNHDA and SQIVND (reference sequence). The CDR3 is CASRTRQTEKLFF. In nucleotides, the CDR3 is TGTGCCAGTAGAACCCGACAGACCGAAAAACTGTTTTTT.

The rearrangement joins TRBV6-6 to TRBJ2-1; D is perhaps TRBD1 (6 bases). The germline V and J ends were trimmed by 8 bases and 0 bases, with 14 bases remaining between them. The CDR3 covers 15 residues. The V gene's germline CDR1 is MNHNY and CDR2 SVGAGI (reference sequence). CDR3 residues: CASSRQDPSYNEQFF. CDR3 sequence (DNA): TGTGCCAGCTCTAGACAGGACCCCTCCTACAATGAGCAGTTCTTC.

The rearrangement joins TRBV7-2 to TRBJ2-2; D gene unclear. Germline loops: CDR1 SGHTA, CDR2 FQGNSA. Trimming removed 2 bases from V and 4 bases from J, with 8 bases in between. The CDR3 loop spans 14 amino acids. The CDR3 DNA sequence: TGTGCCAGCAGCTTAAACAGAATCACCGGGGAGCTGTTTTTT. The encoded protein is CASSLNRITGELFF.

This clone was counted a single time. The chain links TRBV4-3 to TRBJ2-5; D may be TRBD2 (6 bases). The CDR3 length is 16 residues. Trimming stripped 1 base from V and 3 bases from J, with 15 bases between. Germline CDR1 LGHNA, CDR2 YSLEER. CDR3 sequence reads: CASSQGRGGYKETQYF. The CDR3 DNA reads TGCGCCAGCAGCCAAGGGCGGGGCGGGTACAAAGAGACCCAGTACTTC.